The clone carrying this T cell receptor beta chain was seen once. Its cognate antigen is unknown. The data belong to a study of cytomegalovirus exposure and HLA in healthy donors. Germline CDR1 MGHDK, CDR2 SYGVNS. This CDR3 has 17 amino acids. V was pared by 1 base and J by 7 bases, with 22 bases between. Study-wide results and caveats: CMV serostatus alone was available as immune exposure information. Researchers catalogued about 150 TCR beta chains as cytomegalovirus-associated. Among the most significant clusters, several appeared linked to common viral pathogens in a later analysis.

PCR used 60 Vbeta primers and 13 Jbeta primers. Generated by immunoSEQ multiplex PCR, the TCRdb table keeps only in-frame clones and is missing some. Of under 300,000 clones listed, approximately 91% are singletons. The specimen was PBMCs. The receptor comes from a girl aged 2-9 years in good health and CMV-seronegative. V gene TRBV25-1 combines with J gene TRBJ1-1; possible D gene TRBD1, 6 bases. CDR3 residues: CASSELYRENELDEAFF. The CDR3 region has the DNA TGTGCCAGCAGTGAATTATACAGGGAAAATGAGTTGGATGAAGCTTTCTTT.